These T cell receptor beta chains were read from a single sample in a study of radiation and T cells in renal cell carcinoma. Measured with immunoSEQ multiplex PCR; TCRdb has only the in-frame clones, and not every one. This table holds some 130,000 clones, about 88% found once. Sequencing was performed on blood, taken from a patient whose treatment included radiotherapy and nephrectomy. The receptor source for this set is a woman aged 70 to 79 with renal cell carcinoma. Both conserved end residues are part of each CDR3. The D gene is left open where the match is weak. A row's size may be missing; if present it is once, few, many or a size class.

j_call v_call clone_size d_call cdr3_aa cdr3_nt
TRBJ2-1 TRBV7-6 NA NA CATSRGGPYNEQFF TGTGCCACCTCTAGGGGGGGACCGTACAATGAGCAGTTCTTC
TRBJ2-7 TRBV7-2 once NA CASSKGVANEQYF TGTGCCAGCAGCAAGGGGGTAGCTAACGAGCAGTACTTC
TRBJ2-2 TRBV28 once NA CASSESLLDTGELFF TGTGCCAGCAGTGAGTCCCTACTGGACACCGGGGAGCTGTTTTTT
TRBJ2-3 TRBV6-5 NA NA CASSYGPATDTQYF TGTGCCAGCAGTTACGGGCCCGCCACAGATACGCAGTATTTT
TRBJ2-2 TRBV4-3 NA NA CASSQVHGELFF TGCGCCAGCAGCCAAGTCCACGGGGAGCTGTTTTTT
TRBJ1-1 TRBV4-3 NA NA CASSPALTMNTEAFF TGCGCCAGCAGCCCCGCGCTCACCATGAACACTGAAGCTTTCTTT
TRBJ2-1 TRBV7-2 NA NA CASSYTGSSYNEQFF TGTGCCAGCAGCTATACAGGGAGCTCCTACAATGAGCAGTTCTTC
TRBJ2-2 TRBV4-1 NA NA CASSWGMAGTTGELFF TGCGCCAGCAGCTGGGGCATGGCGGGGACGACCGGGGAGCTGTTTTTT
TRBJ1-1 TRBV10-3 NA NA CAISELAGVSTEAFF TGTGCCATCAGTGAGCTGGCAGGGGTGTCAACTGAAGCTTTCTTT
TRBJ2-1 TRBV19 NA NA CASSITIGQRYNEQFF TGTGCCAGTAGTATAACTATCGGACAGCGATACAATGAGCAGTTCTTC
TRBJ2-7 TRBV30 NA TRBD2 CAYIKRGPTYEQYF TGTGCCTACATAAAGCGGGGCCCTACCTACGAGCAGTACTTC
TRBJ1-2 TRBV30 NA NA CAWSVRGGIYGYTF TGTGCCTGGAGTGTACGTGGGGGAATATATGGCTACACCTTC
TRBJ1-1 TRBV4-3 NA NA CASSQERTRGTEAFF TGCGCCAGTAGCCAAGAGAGGACGAGGGGCACTGAAGCTTTCTTT